These 28 T cell receptor beta chains were all obtained from the same sample, sequenced in a study of CD8 T cells in ankylosing spondylitis (dated by TCRdb to about 2017). The full study reports these points: Blood from ankylosing spondylitis patients appeared to be characterized by a TCR beta motif made up of several highly homologous amino acid variants.

Library preparation was by 5' RACE. The instrument given in TCRdb is Illumina HiSeq 2500. Through fastp at Q25 and MiXCR, TCRdb rebuilt clones from the public reads, retaining in-frame beta chains. Each CDR3 protein gets just one entry, which takes the most common genes and DNA from the rows behind it. For this sample the table gives about 400,000 distinct CDR3 sequences, of which under 25% were detected only once. Together, the top ten hold about 16% of the sample. For these TCRs, the target antigens are not known. Sequenced: blood, either unsorted or a sorted T cell fraction (not recorded which). These receptors were obtained from a male donor with ankylosing spondylitis.

This clonotype occurred a few times. The chain recombines TRBV28 with TRBJ1-3, with no clear D. The length of the CDR3 is 14 residues. Germline V lookup: CDR1 MDHEN, CDR2 SYDVKM. The ends were cut back, 5 bases at V and 2 bases at J, with 10 bases in the middle. The CDR3 coding sequence is TGTGCCAGCAGTATAGGGATGACTGGAAACACCATATATTTT. It codes for CASSIGMTGNTIYF.

The chain couples TRBV20-1 to TRBJ1-1; D unclear. This CDR3 contains 12 residues. V lost 0 bases and J 4 bases, leaving 6 bases between the germline ends. The germline V gene has CDR1 DFQATT and CDR2 SNEGSKA (reference sequence). CDR3 sequence reads: CSARDRPTEAFF. In nucleotides, the CDR3 is TGCAGTGCTAGAGACAGGCCCACTGAAGCTTTCTTT.

This clonotype occurred once. J is TRBJ2-3 and V is TRBV2; 8 bases align to TRBD2. Germline CDR1 SNHLY, CDR2 FYNNEI. Trimming took 2 bases from V and 3 from J; bases not matched to a gene: 1. CDR3 size: 14 residues. Here the CDR3 DNA reads TGTGCCAGCAGTGAAACTAGCGGTACAGATACGCAGTATTTT. Its translation: CASSETSGTDTQYF.

This clonotype was detected a few times. The gene calls are TRBV11-2 and TRBJ2-3; 9 nucleotides match TRBD2. Per germline, CDR1 SGHAT and CDR2 FQNNGV. J gave up 5 bases and V 4 bases, and 7 bases lay outside the gene matches. CDR3 length: 15 amino acids. CDR3 sequence (DNA): TGTGCCAGCAGCTCATTAGCGGGAGAGGTAGATACGCAGTATTTT. It yields the protein CASSSLAGEVDTQYF.

This clonotype occurred a few times. V usage is TRBV7-6 and J usage is TRBJ2-3; TRBD2 is a possible D gene (5 bases). Per the germline V gene, CDR1 is SGHVS and CDR2 is FNYEAQ. The ends were cut back, 3 bases at V and 0 bases at J, with 10 bases in the middle. The CDR3 length is 15 residues. DNA for the CDR3: TGTGCCAGCAGCTTCGACGGGATGAGCACAGATACGCAGTATTTT. This translates into CASSFDGMSTDTQYF.

This clonotype has just a few counts. The V call is TRBV20-1, the J call TRBJ2-3, with 11 nucleotides matching TRBD2. CDR1 and CDR2 (germline): DFQATT, SNEGSKA (reference sequence). V shed 1 base, J shed 0 bases, and the junction held 6 bases outside the gene matches. The length of the CDR3 is 17 residues. CDR3 region: CSARAVWTSGSTDTQYF. For the CDR3, the DNA is TGCAGTGCTAGAGCCGTCTGGACTAGCGGGAGCACAGATACGCAGTATTTT.

The gene calls are TRBV28 and TRBJ1-2; D possibly corresponds to TRBD1 (5 bases). CDR1 is MDHEN and CDR2 is SYDVKM in the germline V gene. The CDR3 covers 15 residues. Trimming cost V 7 bases and J 5 bases, with 20 bases left between them. CDR3 bases: TGTGCCAGCAATATCGTGGATCGGGGCCGATATGGCTACACCTTC. This codes for CASNIVDRGRYGYTF.

The chain has TRBV11-2 and TRBJ1-2, with 7 bases identical to TRBD1. This CDR3 is 17 amino acids long. Germline-derived CDR1 and CDR2 are SGHAT and FQNNGV. The junction had 10 bases not matched to a gene; V was cut back by 0 bases and J by 3 bases. The CDR3 loop is CASSLDLAGGIDYGYTF. The CDR3 bases are TGTGCCAGCAGCTTAGATCTGGCAGGGGGTATCGACTATGGCTACACCTTC.

This chain links TRBV3-1 with TRBJ1-2; tentative D call: TRBD1 (5 bases). The germline V gene encodes CDR1 LGHDT and CDR2 YNNKEL (reference sequence). V lost 2 bases and J lost 3, with 10 bases in between. The CDR3 has 14 amino acids. The CDR3 is CASSQRVGDYGYTF. CDR3 nucleotides: TGTGCCAGCAGCCAACGAGTGGGGGACTATGGCTACACCTTC.

The chain couples TRBV4-2 to TRBJ2-2; D is uncertain. The CDR3 runs to 15 residues. V lost 4 bases to trimming and J lost 0 bases, with 9 bases between them. Germline CDR1 and CDR2: LGHNA and YNFKEQ. The CDR3 DNA sequence: TGTGCCAGCAGCCGGAGCAGAGCGAACACCGGGGAGCTGTTTTTT. Protein sequence: CASSRSRANTGELFF.

In its sample, this clonotype was seen a few times. The chain joins TRBV29-1 to TRBJ2-7; 9 positions match TRBD1. J lost 6 bases, V lost 6 bases, and 12 bases had no gene match. CDR1 is SQVTM, CDR2 ANQGSEA, per germline. The CDR3 contains 14 residues. The CDR3 nucleotides read TGCAGCGTGAGCACCGGGACAGGGACCCGCGAGCAGTACTTC. This sequence encodes CSVSTGTGTREQYF.

J is TRBJ2-5 and V is TRBV20-1, with D unresolved. The germline CDR1 and CDR2 sequences are DFQATT and SNEGSKA (reference sequence). Trimming stripped 3 bases from V and 5 bases from J, with 4 bases between. This CDR3 comprises 10 residues. The CDR3 DNA reads as TGCAGTGCTAGCGTGGAGACCCAGTACTTC. Translating gives CSASVETQYF.

The chain's CDR3 is CASSPTSGRGAAYEQYF. The CDR3, as DNA: TGTGCCAGCAGCCCAACTAGCGGGAGGGGTGCGGCCTACGAGCAGTACTTC. The chain recombines TRBV7-2 with TRBJ2-7; 13 bases are a match to TRBD2. The CDR3 runs to 17 residues. The germline gives CDR1 SGHTA, CDR2 FQGNSA. Germline trimming cut 5 bases from V and 2 bases from J; bases unmatched to any gene: 9.

This rearrangement joins TRBV5-1 to TRBJ2-3; TRBD2 aligns across 11 bases. This CDR3 has 15 residues. CDR1 and CDR2 from the germline V gene are SGHRS and YFSETQ. V dropped 6 bases and J dropped 4; count of bases not matched to a gene: 7. The DNA of the CDR3 is TGCGCCAGCACCCCACTAGCGGGAGTTCCAGATACGCAGTATTTT. Translating gives CASTPLAGVPDTQYF.

This clonotype was picked up a small number of times. The chain has TRBV20-1 and TRBJ1-2, with 12 bases matching TRBD1. CDR3 length equals 13 residues. Germline V lookup: CDR1 DFQATT, CDR2 SNEGSKA (reference sequence). V gave up 4 bases and J gave up 7 bases; unmatched junction bases: 4. CDR3 DNA: TGCAGTGCTATGGGACAGGGGGCGTCTGGCTACACCTTC. Translation gives CSAMGQGASGYTF.

This clonotype appeared a few times. This chain uses TRBV30 with TRBJ1-2; TRBD1 aligns across 8 bases. The V and J ends lost 5 bases and 7 bases, in that order; junction bases with no gene match: 3. The CDR3 contains 11 residues. Germline loops: CDR1 GTSNPN, CDR2 SVGIG (reference sequence). CDR3 region: CAWGQGGGYTF. The CDR3 DNA sequence: TGTGCCTGGGGACAGGGAGGTGGCTACACCTTC.

Only a few counts were recorded for this clonotype. The chain uses TRBV20-1 and TRBJ1-5; D unresolved. Germline values: CDR1 DFQATT, CDR2 SNEGSKA (reference sequence). Trimming took off 1 base at V and 5 bases at J, with 9 bases between the two ends. The CDR3 consists of 13 residues. CDR3 protein: CSARGSEHQPQHF. The CDR3 DNA reads as TGCAGTGCTAGAGGGTCAGAACATCAGCCCCAGCATTTT.

V usage is TRBV18 and J usage is TRBJ2-7; no reliable D call. This CDR3 region has 11 residues. Trimming removed 8 bases at V and 7 bases at J, with 12 bases between. Germline V gene lookup returns CDR1 KGHSH and CDR2 LQKENI. The CDR3: CASRNLEEQYF. In DNA form, the CDR3 reads TGTGCCAGCCGGAACCTGGAGGAGCAGTACTTC.

In its sample, this clonotype was seen a few times. The V gene is TRBV29-1, the J gene TRBJ1-1, with D perhaps TRBD1 (5 bases). From germline, CDR1 is SQVTM and CDR2 ANQGSEA. The CDR3 is 13 amino acids. The V and J ends lost 1 base and 2 bases respectively, with 8 bases between them. The CDR3 nucleotides read TGCAGCGTTGAAGGGACAATTAACACTGAAGCTTTCTTT. Its protein product is CSVEGTINTEAFF.

This clonotype was seen many times. The chain carries TRBV5-1 and TRBJ2-1; TRBD2 aligns across 10 bases. There are 16 residues in the CDR3. The germline CDR1 and CDR2 sequences are SGHRS and YFSETQ. The ends lost 5 bases at V and 4 bases at J; junction bases unmatched: 9. CDR3 region: CASSSLGLAKYNEQFF. The DNA of the CDR3 is TGCGCCAGCAGTAGCCTGGGACTAGCGAAATACAATGAGCAGTTCTTC.

This chain links TRBV5-1 with TRBJ2-5; D gene uncertain. This CDR3 spans 16 amino acids. Germline CDR1 is SGHRS and CDR2 is YFSETQ. Between the trimmed V and J ends, which lost 0 bases and 5 bases, there was a span of 17 bases. The CDR3 DNA is TGCGCCAGCAGCTTGGCCGGTAGCTATATAGGGGAGACCCAGTACTTC. It yields the protein CASSLAGSYIGETQYF.

This clonotype was counted a few times. The V and J genes are TRBV10-2 and TRBJ2-2; the match to TRBD2 covers 9 bases. V was clipped by 8 bases and J by 0 bases; unmatched bases: 7. Germline values: CDR1 WSHSY, CDR2 SAAADI. The CDR3 has 16 amino acids. This chain's CDR3 is CASRGSGRTNTGELFF. The CDR3 bases are TGCGCCAGCCGGGGCAGCGGGAGGACGAACACCGGGGAGCTGTTTTTT.

This clonotype has just a few counts. The chain links TRBV6-1 to TRBJ1-6; the D is unclear. Germline loops: CDR1 MNHNS, CDR2 SASEGT. The V end was cut by 6 bases, the J end by 7 bases, with 10 bases between. The CDR3 runs 13 residues. CDR3 bases: TGTGCCAGCAGCCACCCAGGAAATTCACCCCTCCACTTT. Translating it yields CASSHPGNSPLHF.

Ten or more counts support this clonotype. The chain employs TRBV10-3 and TRBJ2-7; D not certain. The CDR3 runs to 12 residues. The V and J ends lost 3 bases and 6 bases respectively, with 9 bases between them. The V gene's germline CDR1 is ENHRY and CDR2 SYGVKD. The chain's CDR3 is CAISEPGREQYF. CDR3 nucleotide sequence: TGTGCCATCAGTGAACCGGGCCGCGAGCAGTACTTC.

The chain combines TRBV3-1 with TRBJ1-4; TRBD1 might be the D (6 bases). There are 12 residues in the CDR3. Germline assignment: CDR1 LGHDT and CDR2 YNNKEL (reference sequence). The V end was cut by 5 bases, the J end by 7 bases, with 8 bases between. Here the CDR3 reads CASSKDSEKLFF. The CDR3 DNA sequence: TGTGCCAGCAGCAAGGACAGTGAAAAACTGTTTTTT.

This clonotype has ten or more counts. The V call is TRBV7-9, the J call TRBJ2-3; D not certain. The V end was cut by 5 bases, the J end by 2 bases, with 2 bases between. The CDR3 has 11 amino acids. Looked up from germline, CDR1 is SEHNR and CDR2 is FQNEAQ (reference sequence). The CDR3 loop is CASSDTDTQYF. DNA of the CDR3: TGTGCCAGCAGCGACACAGATACGCAGTATTTT.

This clonotype was seen a handful of times. This chain links TRBV25-1 with TRBJ2-7; D tentatively fits TRBD1 or TRBD2 (6 bases each). The germline gives CDR1 MGHDK, CDR2 SYGVNS. Trimming took off 3 bases at V and 3 bases at J, with 15 bases between the two ends. The CDR3 has 15 amino acids. The CDR3 sequence is CASSDRGTTIYEQYF. In DNA form, the CDR3 reads TGTGCCAGCAGTGACCGGGGGACAACGATCTACGAGCAGTACTTC.

This clonotype was picked up a small number of times. V is TRBV5-1 and J is TRBJ2-1, with 12 positions matching TRBD1. The ends lost 1 base at V and 6 bases at J; junction bases unmatched: 11. CDR1 is SGHRS and CDR2 is YFSETQ in the germline V gene. The CDR3 loop spans 18 amino acids. As DNA, the CDR3 is TGCGCCAGCAGCTTGTCCACATATTCGGGACAGGGGGCCAATGAGCAGTTCTTC. This translates into CASSLSTYSGQGANEQFF.